What follows is one TCR beta chain and its context. Its target is not known. The authors ran the assay at deep level. Sequencing used immunoSEQ multiplex PCR; TCRdb keeps in-frame clones, though not all of them. The sample yields roughly 600,000 clones, 95% to 98% seen once. The source of the sample is a study of shared clonotypes between healthy human individuals. Turning to the study itself: A donor's plate count was three for CD4 naive and three for CD4 memory; CD8 naive had two and CD8 memory one.

Regarding the study as a whole: Researchers found naive subsets generally carried larger estimated richness than memory subsets. Relative to clonotypes present in all four donors, those not shared had lower generation probabilities.

The germline CDR1 and CDR2 sequences are LNHNV and YYDKDF (reference sequence). The CDR3 sequence is 15 residues long. V was trimmed by 0 bases and J by 5 bases, leaving 11 bases between them. Naive-designated CD8 cells lacked CD45RO, were positively enriched for CCR7, and omitted terminally differentiated effector memory CD45RA+ cells. The receptor was isolated from a man under 40 in good health. Material for sequencing was naive CD8+ T cells sorted from blood. The rearrangement uses TRBV15 and TRBJ2-1; a weak D match, TRBD2 (6 bases). CDR3 sequence: CATSREAGVHNEQFF. The CDR3 DNA is TGTGCCACCAGCAGAGAAGCGGGCGTACACAATGAGCAGTTCTTC. The full variable domain, completed using reference TRBV15 and TRBJ2-1, is DAMVIQNPRYQVTQFGKPVTLSCSQTLNHNVMYWYQQKSSQAPKLLFHYYDKDFNNEADTPDNFQSRRPNTSFCFLDIRSPGLGDTAMYLCATSREAGVHNEQFFGPGTRLTVL.